The rows below give T cell receptor beta chains drawn from one sample of a study of T cells in Graves' hyperthyroidism and ophthalmopathy. TCRdb reprocessed the multiplex PCR reads with MiXCR, giving one entry per CDR3 protein. The sample carries 470,000 or so distinct CDR3 sequences, 20% recorded once. The specimen was blood. These receptors all come from a man aged 18-30 years with Graves' hyperthyroidism. The CDR3 runs from the conserved cysteine through the conserved F or W. Fields, in order: V gene, J gene, clone size, D gene, CDR3 protein, CDR3 DNA. A D gene is named only where the DNA matches it firmly. Expanded clones are given a class, and other clones once, few, many or no size at all.

V gene: TRBV5-1
J gene: TRBJ1-2
clone size: many
D gene: .
CDR3 protein: CASSPTLQGDGYTF
CDR3 DNA: TGCGCCAGCTCCCCCACTCTTCAGGGAGATGGCTACACCTTC

V gene: TRBV18
J gene: TRBJ2-5
clone size: many
D gene: .
CDR3 protein: CASSSTVKETQYF
CDR3 DNA: TGTGCCAGCTCATCGACAGTTAAAGAGACCCAGTACTTC

V gene: TRBV20-1
J gene: TRBJ2-5
clone size: many
D gene: TRBD2
CDR3 protein: CSAITAGGEETQYF
CDR3 DNA: TGCAGTGCTATAACGGCGGGGGGCGAAGAGACCCAGTACTTC

V gene: TRBV6-1
J gene: TRBJ1-5
clone size: many
D gene: .
CDR3 protein: CASSESVGNTPNQPQHF
CDR3 DNA: TGTGCCAGCAGTGAAAGTGTCGGTAATACACCGAATCAGCCCCAGCATTTT

V gene: TRBV12-3/TRBV12-4
J gene: TRBJ1-5
clone size: many
D gene: .
CDR3 protein: CASSLRASLGGSRSTYQPQHF
CDR3 DNA: TGTGCCAGCAGTTTAAGGGCCTCCCTCGGCGGTTCCCGCTCTACCTATCAGCCCCAGCATTTT

V gene: TRBV12-5
J gene: TRBJ1-2
clone size: once
D gene: .
CDR3 protein: CASGAARYTF
CDR3 DNA: TGTGCTAGTGGTGCTGCACGCTACACCTTC

V gene: TRBV13
J gene: TRBJ1-5
clone size: few
D gene: .
CDR3 protein: CASSSGRGSNQPQHF
CDR3 DNA: TGTGCCAGCAGCTCAGGACGGGGGAGCAATCAGCCCCAGCATTTT

V gene: TRBV6-2/TRBV6-3
J gene: TRBJ2-7
clone size: many
D gene: .
CDR3 protein: CASLRDHHGHEQYF
CDR3 DNA: TGTGCCAGTCTACGTGACCATCACGGCCACGAGCAGTACTTC

V gene: TRBV5-1
J gene: TRBJ1-1
clone size: many
D gene: .
CDR3 protein: CASSFAAANTEAFF
CDR3 DNA: TGCGCCAGCAGCTTTGCGGCAGCGAACACTGAAGCTTTCTTT

V gene: TRBV27
J gene: TRBJ2-7
clone size: many
D gene: .
CDR3 protein: CASSLSAGSFYEQYF
CDR3 DNA: TGTGCCAGCAGTTTATCGGCTGGCAGCTTCTACGAGCAGTACTTC

V gene: TRBV6-2/TRBV6-3
J gene: TRBJ2-2
clone size: many
D gene: .
CDR3 protein: CASRGQGTGELFF
CDR3 DNA: TGTGCCAGCAGGGGGCAGGGCACCGGGGAGCTGTTTTTT

V gene: TRBV10-2
J gene: TRBJ2-2
clone size: many
D gene: .
CDR3 protein: CASSENPWTSSVAGELFF
CDR3 DNA: TGCGCCAGCAGTGAGAACCCGTGGACATCGTCCGTTGCCGGGGAGCTGTTTTTT

V gene: TRBV12-5
J gene: TRBJ1-5
clone size: many
D gene: TRBD1
CDR3 protein: CASGFKGAGNQPQHF
CDR3 DNA: TGTGCTAGTGGTTTTAAGGGGGCCGGCAATCAGCCCCAGCATTTT

V gene: TRBV15
J gene: TRBJ2-7
clone size: many
D gene: .
CDR3 protein: CATSRRKEDEQYF
CDR3 DNA: TGTGCCACCAGCAGAAGGAAGGAGGACGAGCAGTACTTC

V gene: TRBV7-2
J gene: TRBJ1-1
clone size: many
D gene: .
CDR3 protein: CASSIQGMNTEAFF
CDR3 DNA: TGTGCCAGCAGCATACAGGGTATGAACACTGAAGCTTTCTTT

V gene: TRBV12-5
J gene: TRBJ2-7
clone size: many
D gene: TRBD1
CDR3 protein: CASARDRTTEQYF
CDR3 DNA: TGTGCTAGTGCTAGGGACAGGACCACGGAGCAGTACTTC

V gene: TRBV6-5
J gene: TRBJ2-2
clone size: few
D gene: .
CDR3 protein: CASSYGEQGTGELFF
CDR3 DNA: TGTGCCAGCAGTTACGGCGAGCAGGGAACCGGGGAGCTGTTTTTT

V gene: TRBV6-5
J gene: TRBJ2-5
clone size: few
D gene: .
CDR3 protein: CASTYGAGGGQETQYF
CDR3 DNA: TGTGCCAGCACCTATGGGGCAGGGGGAGGACAAGAGACCCAGTACTTC

V gene: TRBV20-1
J gene: TRBJ1-1
clone size: many
D gene: .
CDR3 protein: CSARDRRNTEAFF
CDR3 DNA: TGCAGTGCTAGAGATCGGAGGAACACTGAAGCTTTCTTT

V gene: TRBV20-1
J gene: TRBJ1-2
clone size: few
D gene: .
CDR3 protein: CSARPPGGRPYGYTF
CDR3 DNA: TGCAGTGCTAGGCCCCCGGGGGGGCGACCCTATGGCTACACCTTC

V gene: TRBV28
J gene: TRBJ1-5
clone size: many
D gene: .
CDR3 protein: CAITGGPERAQHF
CDR3 DNA: TGTGCCATCACTGGGGGCCCGGAACGGGCCCAGCATTTT

V gene: TRBV6-1
J gene: TRBJ2-4
clone size: .
D gene: .
CDR3 protein: CASARANIQYF
CDR3 DNA: TGTGCCAGCGCCCGGGCGAACATTCAGTACTTC

V gene: TRBV2
J gene: TRBJ1-1
clone size: once
D gene: .
CDR3 protein: CASSPDKKAFF
CDR3 DNA: TGTGCCAGCAGCCCGGACAAGAAGGCTTTCTTT

V gene: TRBV5-1
J gene: TRBJ2-7
clone size: few
D gene: .
CDR3 protein: CASSREAVGTSYEQYF
CDR3 DNA: TGCGCCAGCAGTCGTGAGGCGGTCGGGACCTCCTACGAGCAGTACTTC

V gene: TRBV19
J gene: TRBJ1-2
clone size: many
D gene: .
CDR3 protein: CASCLSTTNGYTF
CDR3 DNA: TGTGCCAGTTGCTTATCGACAACAAATGGCTACACCTTC

V gene: TRBV28
J gene: TRBJ1-1
clone size: many
D gene: .
CDR3 protein: CASNDLNTEAFF
CDR3 DNA: TGTGCCAGCAATGACCTGAACACTGAAGCTTTCTTT

V gene: TRBV11-2
J gene: TRBJ2-6
clone size: many
D gene: .
CDR3 protein: CASSSFSGANVLTF
CDR3 DNA: TGTGCCAGCAGCTCGTTCTCTGGGGCCAACGTCCTGACTTTC

V gene: TRBV6-1
J gene: TRBJ1-2
clone size: many
D gene: .
CDR3 protein: CASQGGSYGYTF
CDR3 DNA: TGTGCCAGCCAAGGGGGGTCCTATGGCTACACCTTC

V gene: TRBV12-3/TRBV12-4
J gene: TRBJ2-2
clone size: .
D gene: .
CDR3 protein: CASTRQRTNTGELFF
CDR3 DNA: TGTGCCAGCACCCGACAGAGAACGAACACCGGGGAGCTGTTTTTT

V gene: TRBV6-1
J gene: TRBJ2-2
clone size: .
D gene: TRBD1
CDR3 protein: CASTSDRVTGELFF
CDR3 DNA: TGTGCCAGCACATCGGACAGGGTAACGGGGGAGCTGTTTTTT

V gene: TRBV20-1
J gene: TRBJ2-7
clone size: many
D gene: TRBD2
CDR3 protein: CSARASGGAEQYF
CDR3 DNA: TGCAGTGCGCGAGCTAGCGGGGGGGCCGAGCAGTACTTC

V gene: TRBV29-1
J gene: TRBJ1-1
clone size: many
D gene: TRBD1
CDR3 protein: CSVEQGATEAFF
CDR3 DNA: TGCAGCGTTGAACAGGGGGCCACTGAAGCTTTCTTT

V gene: TRBV2
J gene: TRBJ2-7
clone size: .
D gene: TRBD2
CDR3 protein: CASTPAGGLYEQYF
CDR3 DNA: TGTGCCAGCACCCCAGCGGGGGGGCTCTACGAGCAGTACTTC

V gene: TRBV30
J gene: TRBJ1-1
clone size: few
D gene: .
CDR3 protein: CAWKVQYLTEAFF
CDR3 DNA: TGTGCCTGGAAGGTACAGTACCTCACTGAAGCTTTCTTT

V gene: TRBV12-5
J gene: TRBJ2-5
clone size: .
D gene: TRBD2
CDR3 protein: CASGPHGTSGGETQYF
CDR3 DNA: TGTGCTAGTGGTCCACACGGGACTAGCGGGGGAGAGACCCAGTACTTC

V gene: TRBV7-9
J gene: TRBJ1-1
clone size: .
D gene: TRBD1
CDR3 protein: CASIKQGVENTEAFF
CDR3 DNA: TGTGCCAGCATCAAACAGGGGGTGGAGAACACTGAAGCTTTCTTT

V gene: TRBV24-1
J gene: TRBJ2-7
clone size: many
D gene: TRBD1
CDR3 protein: CATSDPGTGVYEQYF
CDR3 DNA: TGTGCCACCAGTGACCCCGGGACAGGGGTGTACGAGCAGTACTTC

V gene: TRBV6-5
J gene: TRBJ2-2
clone size: many
D gene: .
CDR3 protein: CASSYRGRTTGELFF
CDR3 DNA: TGTGCCAGCAGTTACAGAGGCAGAACTACCGGGGAGCTGTTTTTT

V gene: TRBV19
J gene: TRBJ1-1
clone size: many
D gene: TRBD1
CDR3 protein: CASSSLSTGGGTEAFF
CDR3 DNA: TGTGCCAGTAGTTCTCTATCGACAGGGGGCGGAACTGAAGCTTTCTTT

V gene: TRBV20-1
J gene: TRBJ1-1
clone size: many
D gene: TRBD1
CDR3 protein: CSPGQGLAEAFF
CDR3 DNA: TGCAGTCCCGGACAGGGATTGGCTGAAGCTTTCTTT

V gene: TRBV30
J gene: TRBJ1-3
clone size: .
D gene: .
CDR3 protein: CAWSVSGGAGNTIYF
CDR3 DNA: TGTGCCTGGAGTGTCTCGGGCGGGGCTGGAAACACCATATATTTT

V gene: TRBV30
J gene: TRBJ1-1
clone size: many
D gene: TRBD1
CDR3 protein: CAGRTGEVTEAFF
CDR3 DNA: TGTGCCGGGAGGACAGGGGAGGTCACTGAAGCTTTCTTT

V gene: TRBV6-1
J gene: TRBJ1-2
clone size: .
D gene: .
CDR3 protein: CASSERRANGYTF
CDR3 DNA: TGTGCCAGCAGTGAACGGAGGGCTAATGGCTACACCTTC

V gene: TRBV7-1
J gene: TRBJ2-7
clone size: once
D gene: TRBD2
CDR3 protein: CASSSREGIRLAGVPYEQYF
CDR3 DNA: TGTGCCAGCAGCTCCAGGGAGGGGATAAGACTAGCGGGAGTACCCTACGAGCAGTACTTC

V gene: TRBV26
J gene: TRBJ2-4
clone size: few
D gene: .
CDR3 protein: CASSRRRGGDIQYF
CDR3 DNA: TGTGCCAGCAGCCGGAGGCGGGGGGGGGACATTCAGTACTTC

V gene: TRBV20-1
J gene: TRBJ2-5
clone size: many
D gene: .
CDR3 protein: CSARVSAETQYF
CDR3 DNA: TGCAGTGCTCGGGTTAGCGCAGAGACCCAGTACTTC

V gene: TRBV4-1
J gene: TRBJ2-3
clone size: many
D gene: .
CDR3 protein: CASSQDNVRTDTQYF
CDR3 DNA: TGCGCCAGCAGCCAAGATAACGTTCGCACAGATACGCAGTATTTT

V gene: TRBV30
J gene: TRBJ2-7
clone size: .
D gene: .
CDR3 protein: CAWSYRVYEQYF
CDR3 DNA: TGTGCCTGGAGTTACAGGGTCTACGAGCAGTACTTC

V gene: TRBV2
J gene: TRBJ1-5
clone size: many
D gene: TRBD1
CDR3 protein: CASSPGQGWQPQHF
CDR3 DNA: TGTGCCAGCAGTCCGGGACAGGGGTGGCAGCCCCAGCATTTT

V gene: TRBV11-2
J gene: TRBJ2-7
clone size: .
D gene: .
CDR3 protein: CASTLRPGFEQYF
CDR3 DNA: TGTGCCAGCACCCTAAGGCCAGGGTTCGAGCAGTACTTC

V gene: TRBV7-8
J gene: TRBJ2-5
clone size: many
D gene: .
CDR3 protein: CASSWMETQYF
CDR3 DNA: TGTGCCAGCAGCTGGATGGAGACCCAGTACTTC

V gene: TRBV29-1
J gene: TRBJ1-2
clone size: many
D gene: .
CDR3 protein: CSVGRGRDGYTF
CDR3 DNA: TGCAGCGTTGGAAGGGGGAGAGATGGCTACACCTTC

V gene: TRBV24-1
J gene: TRBJ1-2
clone size: few
D gene: .
CDR3 protein: CATSDQDNHYGYTF
CDR3 DNA: TGTGCCACCAGTGATCAGGACAACCATTATGGCTACACCTTC

V gene: TRBV5-1
J gene: TRBJ2-2
clone size: few
D gene: .
CDR3 protein: CASSSGGGSSVTGELFF
CDR3 DNA: TGCGCCAGCAGCTCCGGAGGGGGATCGAGTGTCACCGGGGAGCTGTTTTTT

V gene: TRBV9
J gene: TRBJ1-2
clone size: many
D gene: .
CDR3 protein: CASSVAGVHGYTF
CDR3 DNA: TGTGCCAGCAGCGTAGCGGGAGTTCATGGCTACACCTTC

V gene: TRBV3-1
J gene: TRBJ1-3
clone size: .
D gene: .
CDR3 protein: CASSQSDTGNTIYF
CDR3 DNA: TGTGCCAGCAGCCAATCCGACACTGGAAACACCATATATTTT